This section outlines one TCR beta chain sequence together with its context. This sample is part of a study of blood T cell repertoires in COVID-19. About the research overall: Some COVID-19 samples were acute and others convalescent; all came from the United States, Italy and Spain. PBMCs, B-cell-depleted T cells, or T cells were the source of the cDNA or gDNA that made up the material.

Source study methods: Amplification from reference gene primers served as the basis for estimated nucleated cell counts. This table comes from immunoSEQ multiplex PCR, and its TCRdb copy is limited to in-frame clones, with some not included. The V and J calls and clone size come from that table; D and trimming were worked out from the DNA. The sample has over 100,000 clones; roughly 84% are singletons. Germline V gene sequence: CDR1 SGHRS, CDR2 YFSETQ. Losses at the gene ends were 0 bases for V and 5 bases for J; bases not matched to a gene: 5. The CDR3 loop spans 16 amino acids. The V call is TRBV5-1, the J call TRBJ2-2; TRBD2 matches at 9 bases. Sequenced material: peripheral blood. This TCR was recovered from a man aged 35 to 55 with acute or convalescent COVID-19. The chain's CDR3 is CASSLAPSGMTGELFF. For the CDR3, the DNA is TGCGCCAGCAGCTTGGCCCCTAGCGGGATGACCGGGGAGCTGTTTTTT.